The 4 T cell receptor beta chains presented below share a single source sample, sequenced in a study of blood T cell repertoires in COVID-19. The method was immunoSEQ multiplex PCR; TCRdb's version includes in-frame clones alone and lacks a portion of them. The sample holds some 110,000 clones, 70% to 80% seen once. Sequencing used peripheral blood. The receptors derive from a human donor with acute or convalescent COVID-19. The donor label of this sample is uncertain.

The rearrangement uses TRBV7-8 and TRBJ2-3, with 10 nucleotides matching TRBD2. The germline gives CDR1 SGHVS, CDR2 FQNEAQ. V was pared by 1 base and J by 3 bases, with 4 bases of the junction left unmatched. The CDR3 loop spans 16 amino acids. CDR3 in DNA: TGTGCCAGCAGCTTAGTCAGCGGGGGGGCGACAGATACGCAGTATTTT. It codes for CASSLVSGGATDTQYF.

The chain recombines TRBV6-1 with TRBJ1-2, with unresolved D. Trimming took 1 base from V and 1 from J, leaving 10 bases between them. Germline values: CDR1 MNHNS, CDR2 SASEGT. The CDR3 has 15 amino acids. CDR3 protein: CASSEVRGDNYGYTF. CDR3 nucleotide sequence: TGTGCCAGCAGTGAAGTACGGGGAGATAACTATGGCTACACCTTC.

This clone was seen a single time. V and J are TRBV3-1 (or the pseudogene TRBV3-2) and TRBJ1-5; D is perhaps TRBD1 (6 bases). CDR3 length: 14 amino acids. Germline CDR1 LGHDT, CDR2 YNNKEL (reference sequence). The germline V and J ends were trimmed by 7 bases and 1 base, with 11 bases remaining between them. The CDR3 DNA sequence: TGTGCCAGCAAAGGAACAGGGAGCAATCAGCCCCAGCATTTT. It specifies CASKGTGSNQPQHF.

The chain carries TRBV14 and TRBJ2-1; 13 bases map to TRBD2. Germline V gene sequence: CDR1 SGHDN, CDR2 FVKESK. This CDR3 is 20 amino acids long. V dropped 0 bases and J dropped 6; count of bases not matched to a gene: 14. DNA for the CDR3: TGTGCCAGCAGCCAAGATTCTCGCAGACCGGGACTAGCGGGGCTCAATGAGCAGTTCTTC. This encodes CASSQDSRRPGLAGLNEQFF.